This passage covers 28 T cell receptor beta chains from one sample sequenced in a study of blood T cells in healthy people across ages. Together with a sample-barcoded 5' primer, a J-beta primer mix was included in a second PCR lasting about 7 to 12 cycles. One entry per CDR3 protein results from TCRdb running MiXCR on the 5' RACE reads. The repertoire consists of 1.4 million or so distinct CDR3 sequences, with 40% to 45% occurring once and the leading ten covering over 3.5%. What was sequenced was blood. The receptors were gathered from a woman aged 18-29 years in good health.

The chain joins TRBV28 to TRBJ2-1; 9 nucleotides line up with TRBD1. The CDR3 has 15 residues. Losses at the gene ends were 5 bases for V and 7 bases for J; bases not matched to a gene: 9. The germline CDR1 and CDR2 sequences are MDHEN and SYDVKM. The CDR3 DNA sequence: TGTGCCAGCAGTATCGGGACAGGGATTTTAAATGAGCAGTTCTTC. Translation: CASSIGTGILNEQFF.

On this clonotype itself: Germline and junction disagree at one end, which may indicate a read error. The CDR3: CASTLTGEIEKLFF. The DNA of the CDR3 is TGTGCCAGCACCTTAACAGGGGAGATTGAAAAACTGTTTTTT. This chain joins TRBV7-9 and TRBJ1-4; 7 bases line up with TRBD1. In germline, CDR1 is SEHNR, CDR2 FQNEAQ (reference sequence). This CDR3 region has 14 residues.

This clonotype has only a few counts. The rearrangement uses TRBV28 and TRBJ1-4; D uncertain. The CDR3 is 17 amino acids. Germline lookup yields CDR1 MDHEN and CDR2 SYDVKM. Trimming removed 4 bases from V and 0 bases from J, with 15 bases in between. Here the CDR3 DNA reads TGTGCCAGCAGTTCACCCCTCACTAATGCAACTAATGAAAAACTGTTTTTT. This codes for CASSSPLTNATNEKLFF. Full variable domain (remainder filled in from reference TRBV28 and TRBJ1-4): DVKVTQSSRYLVKRTGEKVFLECVQDMDHENMFWYRQDPGLGLRLIYFSYDVKMKEKGDIPEGYSVSREKKERFSLILESASTNQTSMYLCASSSPLTNATNEKLFFGSGTQLSVL.

The rearrangement uses TRBV7-2 and TRBJ2-7; a possible D gene is TRBD2 (5 bases). Trimming stripped 5 bases from V and 8 bases from J, with 10 bases between. The CDR3 is made up of 11 amino acids. Per the germline V gene, CDR1 is SGHTA and CDR2 is FQGNSA. The CDR3 coding sequence is TGTGCCAGCAGCCCTAAGACTAAGCAGTACTTC. This sequence encodes CASSPKTKQYF.

This clonotype was seen more than once but under ten times. This chain links TRBV9 with TRBJ2-3, with 9 nucleotides matching TRBD2. Germline V lookup: CDR1 SGDLS, CDR2 YYNGEE. V shed 0 bases and J 3 bases; nucleotides not matched to a gene: 8. This CDR3 has 17 residues. The CDR3 region has the DNA TGTGCCAGCAGCGTAGTGGGCGGGGGGGCCCGAACAGATACGCAGTATTTT. Encoded protein: CASSVVGGGARTDTQYF.

This clonotype has more than one count but fewer than ten. The chain has TRBV6-5 and TRBJ1-4; TRBD1 might be the D (5 bases). The germline V gene has CDR1 MNHEY and CDR2 SVGAGI. The V end was cut by 4 bases, the J end by 9 bases, with 12 bases between. The CDR3 has 13 amino acids. DNA for the CDR3: TGTGCCAGCAGTTCCCCCGGGACGCAAAAACTGTTTTTT. This encodes CASSSPGTQKLFF.

In this sample, this clonotype turned up a few times. V usage is TRBV7-2 and J usage is TRBJ2-4; D assignment may be TRBD1 or TRBD2 (5 bases each). V lost 0 bases and J lost 6, with 15 bases in between. Germline V lookup: CDR1 SGHTA, CDR2 FQGNSA. CDR3 length: 16 residues. The CDR3 is CASSLAPGTGRNIQYF. The CDR3 DNA reads TGTGCCAGCAGCTTAGCCCCTGGGACGGGCCGAAACATTCAGTACTTC. Based on the CDR3 plus reference TRBV7-2 and TRBJ2-4, the full variable domain is GAGVSQSPSNKVTEKGKDVELRCDPISGHTALYWYRQSLGQGLEFLIYFQGNSAPDKSGLPSDRFSAERTGGSVSTLTIQRTQQEDSAVYLCASSLAPGTGRNIQYFGAGTRLSVL.

The J gene is TRBJ2-5, the V gene TRBV12-3 or TRBV12-4; D perhaps matches TRBD1 (5 bases). V was clipped by 3 bases and J by 2 bases, with 16 bases between them. This CDR3 has 16 residues. The CDR3 bases are TGTGCCAGCAGTTTCGGCAGGGTAACTCTTCAAGAGACCCAGTACTTC. Amino acids: CASSFGRVTLQETQYF.

The chain has TRBV28 and TRBJ2-2; TRBD1 matches 7 bases. V trimming: 6 bases; J trimming: 3 bases; junction bases outside the gene matches: 10. The CDR3 is made up of 16 amino acids. The germline gives CDR1 MDHEN, CDR2 SYDVKM. The CDR3 protein is CASSTGAAPHTGELFF. The CDR3 nucleotides read TGTGCCAGCAGCACAGGGGCCGCGCCCCACACCGGGGAGCTGTTTTTT.

The chain carries TRBV27 and TRBJ1-2, with D possibly matching TRBD1 (6 bases). The germline V gene encodes CDR1 MNHEY and CDR2 SMNVEV (reference sequence). The CDR3 is 16 residues long. The V gene lost 6 bases and the J gene lost 2 bases, with 19 bases spanning the gap. In nucleotides, the CDR3 is TGTGCCAGCAGCCCTCTGGGGGGGCCCCGGAACTATGGCTACACCTTC. It translates to CASSPLGGPRNYGYTF.

V and J are TRBV5-4 and TRBJ2-7; a possible D gene is TRBD2 (6 bases). CDR1 and CDR2 from the germline V gene are SGHNT and YYREEE (reference sequence). This CDR3 region has 15 residues. V gave up 4 bases and J gave up 0 bases, with 14 bases separating them. The CDR3 DNA sequence: TGTGCCAGCAGCCCATCCGGGGGTAACTCCTACGAGCAGTACTTC. Its translation is CASSPSGGNSYEQYF. The variable domain in full, with the rest retrieved from reference TRBV5-4 and TRBJ2-7, is ETGVTQSPTHLIKTRGQQVTLRCSSQSGHNTVSWYQQALGQGPQFIFQYYREEENGRGNFPPRFSGLQFPNYSSELNVNALELDDSALYLCASSPSGGNSYEQYFGPGTRLTVT.

This clonotype was found a few times. This rearrangement joins TRBV10-3 to TRBJ1-1; D unclear. The length of the CDR3 is 13 residues. In germline, CDR1 is ENHRY, CDR2 SYGVKD. The V end lost 2 bases, the J end lost 1 base, and 5 bases lay between the germline ends. The CDR3 DNA is TGTGCCATCAGTGAGGACCAGAACACTGAAGCTTTCTTT. It encodes CAISEDQNTEAFF.

The rearrangement uses TRBV27 and TRBJ2-1; tentatively, D is TRBD1 (6 bases). This CDR3 contains 15 residues. CDR1 and CDR2 (germline): MNHEY, SMNVEV (reference sequence). V lost 8 bases, J lost 4 bases, and 18 bases lay in between. The CDR3 coding sequence is TGTGCCAGCGAAAAAACAGGGTCCCTATACAATGAGCAGTTCTTC. Encoded protein: CASEKTGSLYNEQFF.

This clonotype was seen many times. The chain carries TRBV5-5 and TRBJ2-1; 9 nucleotides agree with TRBD2. The germline CDR1 and CDR2 sequences are SGHKS and YYEKEE (reference sequence). J lost 4 bases, V lost 5 bases, and 10 bases had no gene match. The CDR3 extends over 16 amino acids. The DNA of the CDR3 is TGTGCCAGCAGTCCGGGCACTAGCGGGTTTTACAATGAGCAGTTCTTC. This encodes CASSPGTSGFYNEQFF. The variable domain in full, completed from reference TRBV5-5 and TRBJ2-1, reads DAGVTQSPTHLIKTRGQQVTLRCSPISGHKSVSWYQQVLGQGPQFIFQYYEKEERGRGNFPDRFSARQFPNYSSELNVNALLLGDSALYLCASSPGTSGFYNEQFFGPGTRLTVL.

J is TRBJ2-7 and V is TRBV20-1; 8 bases are a match to TRBD1. Germline values: CDR1 DFQATT, CDR2 SNEGSKA (reference sequence). This CDR3 is 15 amino acids long. V dropped 4 bases and J dropped 0; count of bases not matched to a gene: 8. In DNA form, the CDR3 reads TGCAGTGCTAACCCGGGGCAGGGGGCCTCCTACGAGCAGTACTTC. It encodes CSANPGQGASYEQYF.

This clonotype was detected a few times. The V gene is TRBV7-9, the J gene TRBJ1-2; 7 bases match TRBD1. The V gene's germline CDR1 is SEHNR and CDR2 FQNEAQ (reference sequence). The CDR3 totals 16 residues. V was clipped by 1 base and J by 2 bases; unmatched bases: 7. In DNA form, the CDR3 reads TGTGCCAGCAGCTTAGGGGCTGGACAGGCAAACTATGGCTACACCTTC. Its protein is CASSLGAGQANYGYTF.

In its sample, this clonotype was seen a few times. The rearrangement uses TRBV20-1 and TRBJ2-1; 14 bases are a match to TRBD2. The CDR3 is made up of 17 amino acids. V was clipped by 3 bases and J by 10 bases; unmatched bases: 14. The germline V gene has CDR1 DFQATT and CDR2 SNEGSKA (reference sequence). DNA of the CDR3: TGCAGTGCTAGGAGACTAGCGGGAGGGGCTGCCGAAAGGGAGCAGTTCTTC. Its translation: CSARRLAGGAAEREQFF.

The gene calls are TRBV5-1 and TRBJ1-4, with 11 bases identical to TRBD1. The CDR3 contains 17 residues. V was pared by 5 bases and J by 5 bases, with 11 bases of the junction left unmatched. The germline V gene has CDR1 SGHRS and CDR2 YFSETQ. The CDR3 sequence: CASRSGTGGSFNEKLFF. The CDR3 region has the DNA TGCGCCAGCAGATCCGGGACAGGGGGTAGTTTCAATGAAAAACTGTTTTTT. Looking up the rest from reference TRBV5-1 and TRBJ1-4 gives the full variable domain: KAGVTQTPRYLIKTRGQQVTLSCSPISGHRSVSWYQQTPGQGLQFLFEYFSETQRNKGNFPGRFSGRQFSNSRSEMNVSTLELGDSALYLCASRSGTGGSFNEKLFFGSGTQLSVL.

The J gene is TRBJ1-3, the V gene TRBV30; D gene ambiguous. V was trimmed by 0 bases and J by 0 bases, leaving 6 bases between them. In germline, CDR1 is GTSNPN, CDR2 SVGIG (reference sequence). The CDR3 consists of 14 residues. The CDR3 bases are TGTGCCTGGAGTGTTGCCCTCTCTGGAAACACCATATATTTT. It specifies CAWSVALSGNTIYF. Looking up the rest from reference TRBV30 and TRBJ1-3 gives the full variable domain: SQTIHQWPATLVQPVGSPLSLECTVEGTSNPNLYWYRQAAGRGLQLLFYSVGIGQISSEVPQNLSASRPQDRQFILSSKKLLLSDSGFYLCAWSVALSGNTIYFGEGSWLTVV.

The genes are TRBV6-5 and TRBJ2-7, with 8 bases aligning to TRBD2. The CDR3 runs to 18 residues. Trimming cost V 2 bases and J 2 bases; bases outside gene matches: 14. The germline CDR1 and CDR2 sequences are MNHEY and SVGAGI. CDR3 sequence: CASSYANLVTSGTYEQYF. DNA of the CDR3: TGTGCCAGCAGTTACGCTAATCTTGTAACTAGCGGAACCTACGAGCAGTACTTC.

V usage is TRBV6-6 and J usage is TRBJ1-2; D is ambiguous. The CDR3 is 13 amino acids. V was shortened by 7 bases and J by 3 bases, with 12 bases between the two germline ends. Germline V gene lookup returns CDR1 MNHNY and CDR2 SVGAGI (reference sequence). The CDR3 nucleotides are TGTGCCAGCACCGACTACTTTGACTATGGCTACACCTTC. Protein product: CASTDYFDYGYTF.

The chain uses TRBV20-1 and TRBJ2-3; 7 nucleotides agree with TRBD1. The CDR3 is made up of 18 amino acids. Trimming at V came to 5 bases and at J to 5 bases, leaving 22 bases not matched to a gene. CDR1 and CDR2 (germline): DFQATT, SNEGSKA (reference sequence). CDR3 sequence reads: CSALFEGAQAYILDTQYF. CDR3 sequence (DNA): TGCAGTGCTTTGTTTGAGGGGGCACAAGCGTATATCCTAGATACGCAGTATTTT.

The sample holds a few counts of this clonotype. V and J are TRBV27 and TRBJ1-5; D unclear. The germline CDR1 and CDR2 sequences are MNHEY and SMNVEV (reference sequence). V was cut by 8 bases and J by 1 base, with 15 bases left in between. The CDR3 has 15 residues. Here the CDR3 DNA reads TGTGCCAGCCGTACCCAGACTCACAGCAATCAGCCCCAGCATTTT. Translation gives CASRTQTHSNQPQHF.

The chain employs TRBV20-1 and TRBJ2-1; 9 bases align to TRBD1. The CDR3 sequence is 14 residues long. CDR1 is DFQATT and CDR2 is SNEGSKA in the germline V gene (reference sequence). The junction had 3 bases not matched to a gene; V was cut back by 4 bases and J by 2 bases. The CDR3 sequence is CSANDRGTYNEQFF. The CDR3, as DNA: TGCAGTGCTAACGACAGGGGGACCTACAATGAGCAGTTCTTC.

In this sample, this clonotype turned up a few times. V usage is TRBV29-1 and J usage is TRBJ2-2, with D perhaps matching TRBD1 (5 bases). The V gene's germline CDR1 is SQVTM and CDR2 ANQGSEA. The CDR3 sequence is 15 residues long. The V end was cut by 3 bases, the J end by 0 bases, with 11 bases between. As DNA, the CDR3 is TGCAGCGTTGAGTCGTGGACAACGAACACCGGGGAGCTGTTTTTT. Translation: CSVESWTTNTGELFF.

This clonotype was seen more than once but under ten times. This chain connects TRBV19 to TRBJ2-4; 8 bases line up with TRBD2. CDR3 length: 16 residues. Germline-derived CDR1 and CDR2 are LNHDA and SQIVND (reference sequence). V lost 3 bases to trimming and J lost 5 bases; unmatched junction nucleotides: 9. The CDR3 sequence: CASSIFGGGTQNIQYF. The CDR3 DNA follows: TGTGCCAGTAGTATCTTCGGGGGGGGGACCCAAAACATTCAGTACTTC.

This chain joins TRBV7-2 and TRBJ2-1; 10 bases align to TRBD2. Germline V lookup: CDR1 SGHTA, CDR2 FQGNSA. V dropped 5 bases and J dropped 9; count of bases not matched to a gene: 13. CDR3 size: 16 residues. The CDR3 loop reads CASSLLGLAGASEQFF. CDR3 nucleotides: TGTGCCAGCAGCCTGCTGGGCCTAGCGGGAGCGAGTGAGCAGTTCTTC.

CDR3 residues: CASSEGQNNSPLHF. CDR3 sequence (DNA): TGTGCCAGCAGCGAGGGACAGAATAATTCACCCCTCCACTTT. V usage is TRBV9 and J usage is TRBJ1-6; 7 nucleotides agree with TRBD1. Losses at the gene ends were 3 bases for V and 5 bases for J; bases not matched to a gene: 2. The CDR3 sequence is 14 residues long. Germline lookup yields CDR1 SGDLS and CDR2 YYNGEE.